Listed below are T cell receptor beta chains from one sample, sequenced in a study of early T cells in non-severe SARS-CoV-2 infection. TCRdb used MiXCR to reprocess the 5' RACE reads, holding one entry per CDR3 protein. Of some 57,000 distinct CDR3 sequences in the sample, approximately 8% were seen once. Source material: whole blood. The receptor set was obtained from an adult who was a healthcare worker with PCR-confirmed SARS-CoV-2 infection or an uninfected control (not recorded which). The CDR3 runs from the conserved cysteine through the conserved F or W.

TRBV20-1	CSASSGRMGEQYF
TRBV20-1	CSARELTGGGYTF
TRBV20-1	CSARGAGRVTDTQYF
TRBV6-2/TRBV6-3	CASSYQGNTGELFF
TRBV11-2	CASSKTGSGTDTQYF
TRBV11-2	CASSFRPSGIDNEQFF
TRBV10-1	CASSDETVGTDTQYF
TRBV23-1	CASSQSYDRTCNNEQFF
TRBV18	CASSPSGQMNTEAFF
TRBV29-1	CSVEATGTGPYEQYF
TRBV27	CASSFGPGNTIYF
TRBV20-1	CSARDSRGSIYGYTF
TRBV3-1	CASSQLNNEQFF
TRBV24-1	CATMDSSYNEQFF
TRBV7-2	CASSLVAGGPDTQYF
TRBV7-2	CASSLTGVNNSPLHF
TRBV5-5	CASSLASTGIRTGELFF
TRBV20-1	CSASRTSFIDEEFF
TRBV6-5	CASSGIAGQENSPLHF
TRBV6-2/TRBV6-3	CASSYSIRLNSGNTIYF
TRBV28	CASSVAGDTSYEQYF
TRBV4-1	CASSQGGRGTDTQYF
TRBV28	CASSRPDRLYEQYF
TRBV6-1	CASSEPAGGSGANVLTF
TRBV29-1	CSVEDRFQGTTDTQYF
TRBV5-4	CASSLIDRRNSPLHF
TRBV6-2/TRBV6-3	CASSVRPSGGYEQYF
TRBV25-1	CASSEKLPGGELFF
TRBV7-6	CASSLAFAGSSGNTIYF
TRBV4-2	CASSQGTSGANEQFF
TRBV9	CASSTYPDTQYF
TRBV12-3/TRBV12-4	CASSTNPGTSNQPQHF
TRBV27	CASSLYGPADTEAFF
TRBV11-2	CASSLESGRVETQYF
TRBV11-3	CASSHGTGNYNEQFF
TRBV1	CTSRLKSGGRPMGAYEQYF
TRBV27	CASSPPRGSYNSPLHF
TRBV9	CASSVVGGAYNEQFF
TRBV10-3	CAIGTGGSEQYF